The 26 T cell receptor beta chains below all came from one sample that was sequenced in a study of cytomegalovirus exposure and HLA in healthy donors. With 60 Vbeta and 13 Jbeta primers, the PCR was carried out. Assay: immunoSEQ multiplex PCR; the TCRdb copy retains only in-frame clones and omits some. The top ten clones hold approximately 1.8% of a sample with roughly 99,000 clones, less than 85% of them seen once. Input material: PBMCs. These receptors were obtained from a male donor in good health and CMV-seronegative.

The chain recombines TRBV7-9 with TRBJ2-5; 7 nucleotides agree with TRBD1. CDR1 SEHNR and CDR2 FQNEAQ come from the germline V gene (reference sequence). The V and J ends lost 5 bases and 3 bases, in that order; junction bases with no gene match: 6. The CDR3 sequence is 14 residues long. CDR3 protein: CASSPGQKKETQYF. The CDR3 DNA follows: TGTGCCAGCAGCCCGGGACAGAAAAAAGAGACCCAGTACTTC.

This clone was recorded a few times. CDR3 region: CASRMTADTEAFF. The CDR3 DNA follows: TGTGCCAGCAGGATGACAGCAGACACTGAAGCTTTCTTT. This sequence joins TRBV6-4 and TRBJ1-1; D possibly corresponds to TRBD1 (5 bases). Trimming took 6 bases from V and 3 from J, leaving 11 bases between them. The CDR3 is 13 amino acids. Germline CDR1 and CDR2: MRHNA and SNTAGT.

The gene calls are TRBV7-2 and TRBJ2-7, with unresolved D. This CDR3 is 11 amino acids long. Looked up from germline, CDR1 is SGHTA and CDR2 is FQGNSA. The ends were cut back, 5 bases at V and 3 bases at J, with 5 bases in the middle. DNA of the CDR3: TGTGCCAGCAGCCTACTCTACGAGCAGTACTTC. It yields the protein CASSLLYEQYF.

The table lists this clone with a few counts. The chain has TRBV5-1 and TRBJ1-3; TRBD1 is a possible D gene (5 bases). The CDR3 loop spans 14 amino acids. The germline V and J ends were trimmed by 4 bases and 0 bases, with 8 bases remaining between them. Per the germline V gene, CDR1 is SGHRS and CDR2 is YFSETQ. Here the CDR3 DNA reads TGCGCCAGCAGCGAACAGGACTCTGGAAACACCATATATTTT. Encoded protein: CASSEQDSGNTIYF.

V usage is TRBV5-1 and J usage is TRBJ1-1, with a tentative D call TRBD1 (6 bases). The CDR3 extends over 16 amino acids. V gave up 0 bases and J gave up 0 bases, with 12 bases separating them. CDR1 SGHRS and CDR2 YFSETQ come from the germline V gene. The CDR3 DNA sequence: TGCGCCAGCAGCTTGGAGGGGGGGGGAGTGAACACTGAAGCTTTCTTT. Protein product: CASSLEGGGVNTEAFF.

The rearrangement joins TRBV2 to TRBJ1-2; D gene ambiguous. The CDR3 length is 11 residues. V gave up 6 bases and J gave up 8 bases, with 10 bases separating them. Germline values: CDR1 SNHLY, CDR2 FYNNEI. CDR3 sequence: CASRRLEGYTF. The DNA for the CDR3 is TGTGCCAGCAGGAGGTTAGAGGGCTACACCTTC.

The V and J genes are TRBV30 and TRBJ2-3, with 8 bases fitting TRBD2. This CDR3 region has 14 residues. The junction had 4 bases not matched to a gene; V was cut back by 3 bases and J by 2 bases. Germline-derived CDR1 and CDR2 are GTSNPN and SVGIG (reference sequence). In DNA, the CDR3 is TGTGCCTGGAGCATAGCGGGGACCACAGATACGCAGTATTTT. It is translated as CAWSIAGTTDTQYF.

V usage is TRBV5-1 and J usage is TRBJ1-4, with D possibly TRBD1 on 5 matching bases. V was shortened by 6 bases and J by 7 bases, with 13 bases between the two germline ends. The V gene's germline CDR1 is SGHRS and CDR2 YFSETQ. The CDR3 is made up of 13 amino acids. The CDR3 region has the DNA TGCGCCAGCAAAAGGGGCTCCGGTGAAAAACTGTTTTTT. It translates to CASKRGSGEKLFF.

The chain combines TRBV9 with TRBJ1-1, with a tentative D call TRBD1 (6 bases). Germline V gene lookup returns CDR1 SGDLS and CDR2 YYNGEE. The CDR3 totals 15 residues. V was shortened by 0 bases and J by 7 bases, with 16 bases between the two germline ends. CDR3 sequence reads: CASSVAPRGKGEAFF. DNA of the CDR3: TGTGCCAGCAGCGTAGCCCCCAGGGGTAAGGGTGAAGCTTTCTTT.

The CDR3 region is CAWSEGQGAGSEQYF. The CDR3 region has the DNA TGTGCCTGGAGTGAAGGACAGGGGGCGGGCTCCGAGCAGTACTTC. The chain joins TRBV30 to TRBJ2-7; 11 bases line up with TRBD1. Germline CDR1 GTSNPN, CDR2 SVGIG (reference sequence). V trimming: 1 base; J trimming: 6 bases; junction bases outside the gene matches: 8. The CDR3 is made up of 15 amino acids.

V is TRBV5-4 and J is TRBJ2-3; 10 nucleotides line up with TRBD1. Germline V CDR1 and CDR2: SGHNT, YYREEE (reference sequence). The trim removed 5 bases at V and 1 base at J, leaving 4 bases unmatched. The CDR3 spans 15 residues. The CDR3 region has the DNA TGTGCCAGCAGGACCGGGACAGGGGGCACAGATACGCAGTATTTT. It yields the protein CASRTGTGGTDTQYF. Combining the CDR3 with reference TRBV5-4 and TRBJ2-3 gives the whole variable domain ETGVTQSPTHLIKTRGQQVTLRCSSQSGHNTVSWYQQALGQGPQFIFQYYREEENGRGNFPPRFSGLQFPNYSSELNVNALELDDSALYLCASRTGTGGTDTQYFGPGTRLTVL.

As DNA, the CDR3 is TGCGCCAGCAGCTTGGTCGCAGGGGGTATGGAGACCCAGTACTTC. This translates into CASSLVAGGMETQYF. The V gene is TRBV5-1, the J gene TRBJ2-5, with 7 bases matching TRBD1. Germline loops: CDR1 SGHRS, CDR2 YFSETQ. This CDR3 region has 15 residues. The V and J ends lost 0 bases and 5 bases, in that order; junction bases with no gene match: 7.

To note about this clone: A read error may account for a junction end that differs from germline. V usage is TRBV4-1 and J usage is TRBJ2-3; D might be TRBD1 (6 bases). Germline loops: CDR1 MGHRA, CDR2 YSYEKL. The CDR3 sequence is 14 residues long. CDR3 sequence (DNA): TGCGCCAGCAACCAAATACAGGGTGCAAATACGCAGTATTTT. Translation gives CASNQIQGANTQYF.

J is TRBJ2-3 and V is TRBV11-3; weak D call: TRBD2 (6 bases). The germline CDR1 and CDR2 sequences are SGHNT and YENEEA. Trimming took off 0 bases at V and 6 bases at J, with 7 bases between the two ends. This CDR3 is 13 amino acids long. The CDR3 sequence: CASSLDRGDTQYF. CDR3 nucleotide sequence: TGTGCCAGCAGCTTAGATCGGGGGGATACGCAGTATTTT.

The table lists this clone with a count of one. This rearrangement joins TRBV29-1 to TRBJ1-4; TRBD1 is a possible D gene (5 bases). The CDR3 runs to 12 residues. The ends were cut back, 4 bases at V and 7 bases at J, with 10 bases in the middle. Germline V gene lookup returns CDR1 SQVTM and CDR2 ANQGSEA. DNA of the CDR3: TGCAGCGTTGGGGGGGGTGGTGAAAAACTGTTTTTT. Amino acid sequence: CSVGGGGEKLFF.

The CDR3 nucleotides read TGTGCCAGCAGTTTTAAAGGGGTTGGGTACGAGCAGTACTTC. Encoded protein: CASSFKGVGYEQYF. This chain links TRBV27 with TRBJ2-7; maybe TRBD1 (5 bases). Germline CDR1 is MNHEY and CDR2 is SMNVEV (reference sequence). V lost 3 bases, J lost 4 bases, and 13 bases lay in between. This CDR3 is 14 amino acids long.

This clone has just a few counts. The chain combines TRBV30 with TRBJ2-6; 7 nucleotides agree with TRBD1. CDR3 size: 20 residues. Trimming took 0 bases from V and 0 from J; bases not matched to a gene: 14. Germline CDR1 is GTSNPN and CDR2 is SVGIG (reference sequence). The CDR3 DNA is TGTGCCTGGAGTGTAACACAGGGGACCTCGAGACTCTCTGGGGCCAACGTCCTGACTTTC. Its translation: CAWSVTQGTSRLSGANVLTF.

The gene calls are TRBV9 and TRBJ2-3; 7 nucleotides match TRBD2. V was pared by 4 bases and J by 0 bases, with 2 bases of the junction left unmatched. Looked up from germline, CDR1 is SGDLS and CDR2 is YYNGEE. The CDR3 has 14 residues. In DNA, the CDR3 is TGTGCCAGCAGCATTAGCGGGAGCACAGATACGCAGTATTTT. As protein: CASSISGSTDTQYF.

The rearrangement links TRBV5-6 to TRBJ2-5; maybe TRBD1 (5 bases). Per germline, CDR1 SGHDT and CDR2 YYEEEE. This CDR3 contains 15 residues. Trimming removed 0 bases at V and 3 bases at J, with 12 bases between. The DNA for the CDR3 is TGTGCCAGCAGCTTGGCCCTGACAGTGGAAGAGACCCAGTACTTC. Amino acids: CASSLALTVEETQYF.

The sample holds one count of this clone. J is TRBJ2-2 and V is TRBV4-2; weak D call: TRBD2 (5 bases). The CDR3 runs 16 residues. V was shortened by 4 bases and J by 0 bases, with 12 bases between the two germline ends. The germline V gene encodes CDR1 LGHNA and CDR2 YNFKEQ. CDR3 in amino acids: CASSLTPGANTGELFF. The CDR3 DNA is TGTGCCAGCAGCCTGACCCCCGGGGCGAACACCGGGGAGCTGTTTTTT.

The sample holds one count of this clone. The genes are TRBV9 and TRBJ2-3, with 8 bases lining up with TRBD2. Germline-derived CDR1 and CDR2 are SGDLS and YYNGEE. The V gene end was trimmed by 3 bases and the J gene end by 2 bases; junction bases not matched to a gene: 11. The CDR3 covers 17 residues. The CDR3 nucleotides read TGTGCCAGCAGCGAGACCTTACCCGGGAGGGTCACAGATACGCAGTATTTT. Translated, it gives CASSETLPGRVTDTQYF.

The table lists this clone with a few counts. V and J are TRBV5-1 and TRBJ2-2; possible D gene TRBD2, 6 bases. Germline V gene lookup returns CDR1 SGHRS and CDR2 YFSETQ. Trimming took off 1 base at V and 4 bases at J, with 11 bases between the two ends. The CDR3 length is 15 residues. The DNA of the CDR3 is TGCGCCAGCAGCTTGTCGGGAGTGGGCACCGGGGAGCTGTTTTTT. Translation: CASSLSGVGTGELFF.

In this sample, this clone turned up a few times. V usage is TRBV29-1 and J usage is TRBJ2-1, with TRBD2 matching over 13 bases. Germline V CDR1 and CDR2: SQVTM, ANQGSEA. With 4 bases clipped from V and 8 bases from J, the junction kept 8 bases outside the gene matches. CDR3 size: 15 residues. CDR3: CSVGTSGGPFDEQFF. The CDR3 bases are TGCAGCGTTGGGACTAGCGGGGGACCTTTTGATGAGCAGTTCTTC.

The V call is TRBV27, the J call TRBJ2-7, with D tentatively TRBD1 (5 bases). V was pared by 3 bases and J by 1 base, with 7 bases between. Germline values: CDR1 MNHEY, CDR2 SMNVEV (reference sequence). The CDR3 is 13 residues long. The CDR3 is CASSFTGSYEQYF. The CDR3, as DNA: TGTGCCAGCAGTTTTACAGGTTCCTACGAGCAGTACTTC.

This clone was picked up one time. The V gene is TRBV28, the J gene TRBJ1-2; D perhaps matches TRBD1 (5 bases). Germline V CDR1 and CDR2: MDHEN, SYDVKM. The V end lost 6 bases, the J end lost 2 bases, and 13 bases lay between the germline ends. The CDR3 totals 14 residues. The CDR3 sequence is CASRPGTLNYGYTF. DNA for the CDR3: TGTGCCAGCAGACCCGGGACTCTCAACTATGGCTACACCTTC.

For the CDR3, the DNA is TGTGCCAGCAGCCCCGACAGAGAACCCTACGAGCAGTACTTC. This translates into CASSPDREPYEQYF. The genes are TRBV7-2 and TRBJ2-7, with D maybe TRBD1 (5 bases). The CDR3 sequence is 14 residues long. The V end lost 5 bases, the J end lost 2 bases, and 13 bases lay between the germline ends. Germline CDR1 is SGHTA and CDR2 is FQGNSA.